The rows below give T cell receptor beta chains drawn from one sample of a study of T-cell reconstitution after alpha-beta-depleted transplantation in children. TCRdb used MiXCR to reprocess the PCR reads, holding one entry per CDR3 protein. The data show 500,000 to 650,000 distinct CDR3 sequences, 10% to 15% seen once. This specimen consisted of PBMCs, mostly from graft donor cells, obtained 360 days after TCRalphabeta/CD19-depleted stem cell transplant. The receptors were sampled from a male patient between 10 and 17 years old who had a stem cell transplant for acute myeloid leukemia, so the T cells may come from the graft donor. The CDR3 runs from the conserved cysteine through the conserved F or W. Not every row has a clone size; where given, it reads once, few, many or a size class.

CSARIPPGELFF | TRBV20-1 | - | TRBJ2-2
CASSLRGSPLHF | TRBV27 | - | TRBJ1-6
CASSPRTSGITSTDTQYF | TRBV4-3 | few | TRBJ2-3
CASSQDSGLAGGGELFF | TRBV3-1 | few | TRBJ2-2
CASSLALGLAGGPFSEQFF | TRBV7-2 | - | TRBJ2-1
CASSPWSGGNYNEQFF | TRBV3-1 | many | TRBJ2-1
CASSLESSGLFSYEQYF | TRBV11-2 | many | TRBJ2-7
CASRYSGSTYNEQFF | TRBV28 | many | TRBJ2-1
CSVGTRDTQYF | TRBV29-1 | many | TRBJ2-3
CASSLWVTGTDQPQHF | TRBV5-5 | - | TRBJ1-5
CSAITLPGPASNQPQHF | TRBV20-1 | - | TRBJ1-5
CSVVESEQFF | TRBV29-1 | - | TRBJ2-1
CASSYSGVQHNEQFF | TRBV6-5 | - | TRBJ2-1
CASSLPLGEGTEAFF | TRBV7-9 | few | TRBJ1-1
CASSVMAGVPYNEQFF | TRBV9 | - | TRBJ2-1
CATSRDGVADYEQYF | TRBV15 | few | TRBJ2-7
CASSSPVRLAGNEQFF | TRBV13 | few | TRBJ2-1
CASRLSTGWGTQYF | TRBV6-2/TRBV6-3 | - | TRBJ2-5
CASSLGRLAGGSMMDTQYF | TRBV11-1 | - | TRBJ2-3
CASSLPPLDTQYF | TRBV6-6 | - | TRBJ2-3
CSAGLVLSTNTQYF | TRBV29-1 | - | TRBJ2-3
CATSDPPNEQFF | TRBV24-1 | few | TRBJ2-1
CASSSTRTGRRFKETQYF | TRBV11-1 | - | TRBJ2-5
CASSLNSWGLAHAQDTQYF | TRBV7-8 | many | TRBJ2-3
CASSLSGSVPSTDTQYF | TRBV7-9 | - | TRBJ2-3